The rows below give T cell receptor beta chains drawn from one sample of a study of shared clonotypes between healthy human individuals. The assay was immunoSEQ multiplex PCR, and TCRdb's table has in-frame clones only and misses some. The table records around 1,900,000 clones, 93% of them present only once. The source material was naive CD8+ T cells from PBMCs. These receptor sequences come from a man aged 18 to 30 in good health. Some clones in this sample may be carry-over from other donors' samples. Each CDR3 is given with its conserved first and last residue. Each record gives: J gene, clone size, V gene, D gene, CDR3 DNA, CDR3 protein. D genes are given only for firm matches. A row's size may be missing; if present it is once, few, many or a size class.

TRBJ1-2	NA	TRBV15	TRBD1	TGTGCCACCAGCAGACTAAAAGGGACAGGGGTAGTGGTTGCTAACTATGGCTACACCTTC	CATSRLKGTGVVVANYGYTF
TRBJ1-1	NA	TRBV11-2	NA	TGTGCCAGCAGCTTATGGGCAGGCACTGAAGCTTTCTTT	CASSLWAGTEAFF
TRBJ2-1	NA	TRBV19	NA	TGTGCCAGTAGCGGGGGAGCTAGGGTCTTTGGTGAGCAGTTCTTC	CASSGGARVFGEQFF
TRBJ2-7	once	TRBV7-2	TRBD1	TGTGCCAGCATCGAAGACAGGGGATACGAGCAGTACTTC	CASIEDRGYEQYF
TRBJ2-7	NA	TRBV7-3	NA	TGTGCCAGCAGCTTAACAGGGGGCTCCTACGAGCAGTACTTC	CASSLTGGSYEQYF
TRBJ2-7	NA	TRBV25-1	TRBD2	TGTGCCAGCAGCTTGACTAGCGGGGCCTACGAGCAGTACTTC	CASSLTSGAYEQYF
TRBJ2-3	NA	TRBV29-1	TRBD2	TGCAGCGTTGAACGGACTAGCGGTAGCACAGATACGCAGTATTTT	CSVERTSGSTDTQYF
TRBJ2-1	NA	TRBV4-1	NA	TGCGCCAGCAGCCAAGGCCTCTCGGGAGATGGGTATGAGCAGTTCTTC	CASSQGLSGDGYEQFF
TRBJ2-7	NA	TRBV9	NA	TGTGCCAGCAGCGTAGGGGGTACCGGATACGAGCAGTACTTC	CASSVGGTGYEQYF
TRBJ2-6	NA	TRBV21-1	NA	TGTGCCAGCTCCCTCAGGTTATACTCTGGGGCCAACGTCCTGACTTTC	CASSLRLYSGANVLTF
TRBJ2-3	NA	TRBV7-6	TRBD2	TGTGCCAGCAGCCAACTAGCGGGAGGCTCTAGAGATACGCAGTATTTT	CASSQLAGGSRDTQYF
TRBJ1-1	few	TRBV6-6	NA	TGTGCCAGCAGCCACAAGGGCGGGACTGAAGCTTTCTTT	CASSHKGGTEAFF
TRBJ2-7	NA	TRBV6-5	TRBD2	TGTGCCAGCAGCCTCTTCGGGGGGGCGGAATACGAGCAGTACTTC	CASSLFGGAEYEQYF
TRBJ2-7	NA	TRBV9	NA	TGTGCCAGCAGCCCTAGTGGGTCCTACGAGCAGTACTTC	CASSPSGSYEQYF
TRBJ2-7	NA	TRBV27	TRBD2	TGTGCCAGCAGTCCAATAGCGGGGGGGGTTGGCGAGCAGTACTTC	CASSPIAGGVGEQYF
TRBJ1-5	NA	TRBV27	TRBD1	TGTGCCAGCAGTCCGTCGACAGGGCTGGGCAATCAGCCCCAGCATTTT	CASSPSTGLGNQPQHF
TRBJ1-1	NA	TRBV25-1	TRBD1	TGTGCCAGCCAATACAACAGGGGTTTAGGTTACACTGAAGCTTTCTTT	CASQYNRGLGYTEAFF
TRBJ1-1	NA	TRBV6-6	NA	TGTGCCAGCATCCCGGGGAACACTGAAGCTTTCTTT	CASIPGNTEAFF
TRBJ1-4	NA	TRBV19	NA	TGTGCCAGTAGTTTGGACAATCGGAGACTGTTTTTT	CASSLDNRRLFF
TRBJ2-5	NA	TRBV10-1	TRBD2	TGCGCCAGCAGTTCCGGGACTACGATTCAAGAGACCCAGTACTTC	CASSSGTTIQETQYF
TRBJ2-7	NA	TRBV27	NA	TGTGCCAGCAGTCTGGGAAGGGCCGACCACGAGCAGTACTTC	CASSLGRADHEQYF
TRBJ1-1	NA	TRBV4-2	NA	TGTGCCAGCAGCCAAGCTTTTTCTGGGGGGGCTCAAGGCACTGAAGCTTTCTTT	CASSQAFSGGAQGTEAFF
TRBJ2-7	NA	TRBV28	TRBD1	TGTGCCAGCAGGGGGATCTGGGACAGCCCCTACGAGCAGTACTTC	CASRGIWDSPYEQYF
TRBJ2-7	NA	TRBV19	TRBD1	TGTGCCAGCTCACACAGGGGCGCCCTTTACGAGCAGTACTTC	CASSHRGALYEQYF
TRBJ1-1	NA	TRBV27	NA	TGTGCCAGCAGAGCGTCTCCGGGGGAGGAAGGGGACACTGAAGCTTTCTTT	CASRASPGEEGDTEAFF
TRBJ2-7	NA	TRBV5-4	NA	TGTGCCAGCAGCTTTTTACAGGGTCCCTCCTACGAGCAGTACTTC	CASSFLQGPSYEQYF
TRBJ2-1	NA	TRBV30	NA	TGTGCCTGCCCGAAGGCTGGGTCGAAGTTCCGCAATGAGCAGTTCTTC	CACPKAGSKFRNEQFF
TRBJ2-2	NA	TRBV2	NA	TGTGCCAGCAGTACTGGGGGGCCCGGGGAGCTGTTTTTT	CASSTGGPGELFF
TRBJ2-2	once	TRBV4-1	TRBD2	TGCGCCAGCAGGCATAGGTACGGGACTAGCTCCGGGGAGCTGTTTTTT	CASRHRYGTSSGELFF
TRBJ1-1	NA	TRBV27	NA	TGTGCCAGCAGTTTTGGAACAGGGCAAGGAACTGAAGCTTTCTTT	CASSFGTGQGTEAFF
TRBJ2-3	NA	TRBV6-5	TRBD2	TGTGCCAGCAGGAGACTAGCGGGTTCCACAGATACGCAGTATTTT	CASRRLAGSTDTQYF
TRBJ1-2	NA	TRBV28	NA	TGTGCCAGCAGTTTGGGTACTTGGGGGTCTAATGGCTACACCTTC	CASSLGTWGSNGYTF
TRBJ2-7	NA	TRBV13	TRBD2	TGTGCCAGCAGCTTAGTTCTAGCGGGATACGAGCAGTACTTC	CASSLVLAGYEQYF
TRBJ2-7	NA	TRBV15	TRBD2	TGTGCCACCAGCAGAGATCTCGGGCTAGCGGGAGGGCAGGGATACGAGCAGTACTTC	CATSRDLGLAGGQGYEQYF
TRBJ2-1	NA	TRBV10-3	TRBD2	TGTGCCATCAGTGCGGCGGGAGGGGGGTTCGAGCAGTTCTTC	CAISAAGGGFEQFF